At least ten counts were recorded for the clone carrying this TCR beta chain. The CDR3 has 17 residues. Germline V gives CDR1 MNHEY, CDR2 SVGAGI. Trimming left V 2 bases short and J 0 bases short, with 14 bases between. The source of the sample is a study of T-cell reconstitution after alpha-beta-depleted transplantation in children. For TCRbeta, the library was prepared with unique molecular identifiers. TCRdb recomputed calls from the PCR reads with MiXCR, one row per CDR3 protein. There are about 240,000 distinct CDR3 sequences in the sample; roughly 25% occur only once, and less than 3.5% lies in the top ten.

This TCR was sampled from a girl between 2 and 10 years old with Fanconi anemia, due to receive a stem cell transplant. The chain combines TRBV6-5 with TRBJ2-1; D is unresolved. The source was PBMCs, collected before TCRalphabeta/CD19-depleted stem cell transplant. In nucleotides, the CDR3 is TGTGCCAGCAGTTACGTCTGGGCACCTTCCTCCTACAATGAGCAGTTCTTC. Translation gives CASSYVWAPSSYNEQFF.